This T cell receptor (beta chain) originates from a study of low-dose radiotherapy and immunotherapy resistance in tumors. Across the study: Ipilimumab 1 mg/kg every six weeks, together with nivolumab 240 mg every two weeks, was given intravenously to patients. Patients received 300 mg of oral aspirin each day across four cycles, commencing on cycle 1 day 1.

With TRAV- and TRBV-specific primers, first-strand cDNA was made, covering the alpha and beta chains. The PCR that amplified TCRs ran for about 20 cycles, relying on a constant-region primer and a V-primer adapter. One entry per CDR3 protein, called by TCRdb with MiXCR from the reads. Of 50,000 or so distinct CDR3 sequences in the sample, 23% were seen once. This clonotype has ten or more counts. As to time point: after trial treatment. Treatment meaning: LDRT plus nivolumab, ipilimumab, low-dose cyclophosphamide and aspirin (RACIN trial). In the RACIN dose-escalation trial, donors got nivolumab plus ipilimumab with aspirin, cyclophosphamide and radiotherapy. All eligible patients presented with advanced solid tumors that contained no tumor-infiltrating lymphocytes. This CDR3 spans 14 amino acids. Trimming took 5 bases from V and 4 from J, leaving 14 bases between them. Germline V lookup: CDR1 MNHEY, CDR2 SVGEGT.

The J gene is TRBJ1-1, the V gene TRBV6-2 or TRBV6-3; D call uncertain. This specimen was PBMCs, taken after low-dose radiotherapy plus immunotherapy. This sequence originates from a male donor with prostate cancer. CDR3 coding DNA: TGTGCCAGCAGTGAAGACTTTGGCGGCACTGAAGCTTTCTTT. Protein: CASSEDFGGTEAFF.